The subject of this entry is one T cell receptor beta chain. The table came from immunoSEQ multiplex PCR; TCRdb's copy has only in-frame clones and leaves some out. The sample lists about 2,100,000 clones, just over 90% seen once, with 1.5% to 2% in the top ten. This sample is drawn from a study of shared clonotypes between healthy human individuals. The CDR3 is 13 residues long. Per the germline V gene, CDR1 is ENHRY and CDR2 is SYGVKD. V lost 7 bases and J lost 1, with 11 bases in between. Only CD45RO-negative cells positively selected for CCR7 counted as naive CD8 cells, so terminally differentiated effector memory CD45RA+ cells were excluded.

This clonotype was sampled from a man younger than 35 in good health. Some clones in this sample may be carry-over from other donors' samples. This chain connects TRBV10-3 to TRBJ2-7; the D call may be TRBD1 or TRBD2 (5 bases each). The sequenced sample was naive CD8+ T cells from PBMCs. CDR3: CAIMGTSSYEQYF. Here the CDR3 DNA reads TGTGCCATCATGGGGACGTCTTCCTACGAGCAGTACTTC.